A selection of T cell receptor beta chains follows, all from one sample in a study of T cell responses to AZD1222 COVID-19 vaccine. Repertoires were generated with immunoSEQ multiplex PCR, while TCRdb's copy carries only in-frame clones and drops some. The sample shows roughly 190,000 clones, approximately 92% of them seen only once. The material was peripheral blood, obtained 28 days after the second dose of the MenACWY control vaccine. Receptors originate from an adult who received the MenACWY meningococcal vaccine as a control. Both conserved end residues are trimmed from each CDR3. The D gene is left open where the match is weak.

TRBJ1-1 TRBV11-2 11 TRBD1 ASSPPGQGGAF
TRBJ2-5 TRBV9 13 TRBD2 ASSTPLAGVETQY
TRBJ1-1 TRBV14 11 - ASSQQMNTEAF
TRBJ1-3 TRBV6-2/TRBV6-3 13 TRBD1 ASSYYRGSGNTIY
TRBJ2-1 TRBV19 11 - ARGQTARTEQF
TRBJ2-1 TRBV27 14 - ASTRTSSTSYNEQF
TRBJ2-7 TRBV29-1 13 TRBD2 SAEKAGVDSYEQY
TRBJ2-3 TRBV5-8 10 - ASSLRADTQY
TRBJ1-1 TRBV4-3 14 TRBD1 ASSQTAGTVNTEAF
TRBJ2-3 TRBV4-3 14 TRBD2 ASSQDFGGRVDTQY
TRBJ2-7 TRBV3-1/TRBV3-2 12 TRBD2 ASSQGLAVGEQY
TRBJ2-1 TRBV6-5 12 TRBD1 ASSSRGSYNEQF
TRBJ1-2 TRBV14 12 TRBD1 ASSRAGGFNGYT
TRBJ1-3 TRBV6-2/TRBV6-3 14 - ASSYSTDRPRGTIY
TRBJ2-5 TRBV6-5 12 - ASSLGLREETQY
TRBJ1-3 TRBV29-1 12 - SVGDRSSGNTIY